Each of the 16 T cell receptor beta chains below was sequenced from the same sample in a study of T cell clones after liver transplantation. Generated by immunoSEQ multiplex PCR, the TCRdb table keeps only in-frame clones and is missing some. The sample carries 75,000 to 95,000 clones, approximately 87% recorded once. The material sequenced was CD4+ T cells from blood, taken at the 22-month timepoint. The receptors were sampled from a human patient who received a liver transplant. Some T cells here may be from the graft donor.

The chain combines TRBV19 with TRBJ1-4; no reliable D call. The CDR3 is 13 amino acids. CDR1 is LNHDA, CDR2 SQIVND, per germline (reference sequence). Deletions cut 5 bases from V and 7 bases from J, with 11 bases between. The CDR3 nucleotides read TGTGCCAGTAGTTCCGGCCTAAGTGAAAAACTGTTTTTT. Translation: CASSSGLSEKLFF. The whole variable domain, filled in from reference TRBV19 and TRBJ1-4, reads DGGITQSPKYLFRKEGQNVTLSCEQNLNHDAMYWYRQDPGQGLRLIYYSQIVNDFQKGDIAEGYSVSREKKESFPLTVTSAQKNPTAFYLCASSSGLSEKLFFGSGTQLSVL.

The rearrangement links TRBV27 to TRBJ2-3; D call uncertain. This CDR3 has 14 residues. In germline, CDR1 is MNHEY, CDR2 SMNVEV (reference sequence). V lost 0 bases and J 5 bases, leaving 9 bases between the germline ends. CDR3 DNA sequence: TGTGCCAGCAGTTTATCCCCACCCGGAGATACGCAGTATTTT. Translated: CASSLSPPGDTQYF.

This chain links TRBV7-6 with TRBJ2-1; D might be TRBD2 (6 bases). The CDR3 consists of 14 residues. The germline V and J ends were trimmed by 4 bases and 5 bases, with 12 bases remaining between them. Germline CDR1 is SGHVS and CDR2 is FNYEAQ. The CDR3 DNA sequence: TGTGCCAGCAGCTCACTCCCTAGCGACAATGAGCAGTTCTTC. Amino acids: CASSSLPSDNEQFF. Variable domain in full (rest from reference TRBV7-6 and TRBJ2-1): GAGVSQSPRYKVTKRGQDVALRCDPISGHVSLYWYRQALGQGPEFLTYFNYEAQQDKSGLPNDRFSAERPEGSISTLTIQRTEQRDSAMYRCASSSLPSDNEQFFGPGTRLTVL.

The chain employs TRBV27 and TRBJ1-1; possible D gene TRBD1, 6 bases. Germline V gene lookup returns CDR1 MNHEY and CDR2 SMNVEV (reference sequence). The CDR3 runs to 16 residues. Trimming cost V 4 bases and J 5 bases, with 20 bases left between them. CDR3 nucleotides: TGTGCCAGCAGTTCAGCCTCGGGGGGGCGTAGGACTGAAGCTTTCTTT. This sequence encodes CASSSASGGRRTEAFF.

The V gene is TRBV9, the J gene TRBJ2-1, with unresolved D. This CDR3 spans 15 amino acids. Germline-derived CDR1 and CDR2 are SGDLS and YYNGEE. Trimming took 3 bases from V and 4 from J, leaving 14 bases between them. CDR3 loop: CASSARLATYNEQFF. For the CDR3, the DNA is TGTGCCAGCAGCGCCCGGTTGGCTACTTACAATGAGCAGTTCTTC.

The rearrangement joins TRBV2 to TRBJ1-5; 9 nucleotides line up with TRBD1. CDR3 length equals 14 residues. CDR1 and CDR2 from the germline V gene are SNHLY and FYNNEI. Trimming at V came to 5 bases and at J to 7 bases, leaving 6 bases not matched to a gene. CDR3 protein: CASSFPGQGQPQHF. CDR3 DNA: TGTGCCAGCAGTTTTCCGGGACAGGGACAGCCCCAGCATTTT.

This clone was seen more than once but under ten times. DNA of the CDR3: TGCGCCAGCAGCGGGCTAGCGGGAGAACAGGAGCAGTTCTTC. Translating it yields CASSGLAGEQEQFF. The rearrangement uses TRBV5-1 and TRBJ2-1, with 10 nucleotides matching TRBD2. Losses at the gene ends were 4 bases for V and 10 bases for J; bases not matched to a gene: 8. Germline V lookup: CDR1 SGHRS, CDR2 YFSETQ. CDR3 length: 14 residues.

This clone has just a few counts. The rearrangement uses TRBV6-1 and TRBJ1-5; the D is unclear. This CDR3 region has 11 residues. Germline-derived CDR1 and CDR2 are MNHNS and SASEGT. The V end lost 5 bases, the J end lost 5 bases, and 4 bases lay between the germline ends. The CDR3 protein is CASSTDQPQHF. The CDR3 DNA follows: TGTGCCAGCAGTACCGATCAGCCCCAGCATTTT.

The chain recombines TRBV18 with TRBJ2-3; 7 nucleotides match TRBD2. The CDR3 contains 15 residues. Germline V gene lookup returns CDR1 KGHSH and CDR2 LQKENI. J lost 4 bases, V lost 0 bases, and 4 bases had no gene match. CDR3 nucleotides: TGTGCCAGCTCACCACCAGGGAGGGGCCCAGATACGCAGTATTTT. Its translation: CASSPPGRGPDTQYF. Combining the CDR3 with reference TRBV18 and TRBJ2-3 gives the whole variable domain NAGVMQNPRHLVRRRGQEARLRCSPMKGHSHVYWYRQLPEEGLKFMVYLQKENIIDESGMPKERFSAEFPKEGPSILRIQQVVRGDSAAYFCASSPPGRGPDTQYFGPGTRLTVL.

The chain carries TRBV2 and TRBJ2-1, with D unclear. The CDR3 loop spans 15 amino acids. Per the germline V gene, CDR1 is SNHLY and CDR2 is FYNNEI. Trimming took 8 bases from V and 6 from J, leaving 20 bases between them. CDR3 nucleotide sequence: TGTGCCAGCGTCCCTTCGAGTGGAATAGCCAATGAGCAGTTCTTC. Translating it yields CASVPSSGIANEQFF.

The chain is built from TRBV7-2 and TRBJ2-1; 7 positions agree with TRBD2. The CDR3 spans 15 residues. The germline V gene encodes CDR1 SGHTA and CDR2 FQGNSA. Trimming at V came to 1 base and at J to 2 bases, leaving 2 bases not matched to a gene. CDR3 sequence: CASSLGRETYNEQFF. DNA for the CDR3: TGTGCCAGCAGCTTAGGGCGGGAGACCTACAATGAGCAGTTCTTC.

This rearrangement joins TRBV5-1 to TRBJ1-5; TRBD1 might be the D (6 bases). The CDR3 contains 14 residues. Looked up from germline, CDR1 is SGHRS and CDR2 is YFSETQ. V was shortened by 4 bases and J by 7 bases, with 15 bases between the two germline ends. CDR3 loop: CASSPEGGGQPQHF. In DNA form, the CDR3 reads TGCGCCAGCAGCCCGGAGGGGGGCGGGCAGCCCCAGCATTTT.

The chain combines TRBV7-9 with TRBJ1-3, with 7 bases fitting TRBD1. The CDR3 has 18 residues. Germline assignment: CDR1 SEHNR and CDR2 FQNEAQ (reference sequence). After removal of 2 bases from V and 0 bases from J, the junction contained 10 bases not matched to a gene. CDR3 sequence reads: CASSLRRGRGHSGNTIYF. In DNA form, the CDR3 reads TGTGCCAGCAGCTTACGACGGGGAAGGGGGCACTCTGGAAACACCATATATTTT. Based on the CDR3 plus reference TRBV7-9 and TRBJ1-3, the full variable domain is DTGVSQNPRHKITKRGQNVTFRCDPISEHNRLYWYRQTLGQGPEFLTYFQNEAQLEKSRLLSDRFSAERPKGSFSTLEIQRTEQGDSAMYLCASSLRRGRGHSGNTIYFGEGSWLTVV.

By share of the sample, this clone is medium-sized. J is TRBJ2-7 and V is TRBV5-6, with D unclear. Trimming pared 4 bases from V and 6 bases from J, leaving 14 bases between. Germline-derived CDR1 and CDR2 are SGHDT and YYEEEE. There are 13 residues in the CDR3. CDR3 in amino acids: CASSARWVSEQYF. The CDR3 bases are TGTGCCAGCAGCGCTAGATGGGTAAGCGAGCAGTACTTC.

This clone was detected a few times. V usage is TRBV29-1 and J usage is TRBJ1-2; tentative D call: TRBD1 (5 bases). Trimming took 5 bases from V and 4 from J, leaving 5 bases between them. This CDR3 spans 10 amino acids. The germline CDR1 and CDR2 sequences are SQVTM and ANQGSEA. CDR3 nucleotides: TGCAGCGTTACAGGCTATGGCTACACCTTC. Translation gives CSVTGYGYTF.

This CDR3 is CASRPPGRTYNEQFF. The CDR3 nucleotides read TGTGCCAGCAGGCCCCCGGGACGGACCTACAATGAGCAGTTCTTC. The chain employs TRBV11-2 and TRBJ2-1; D tentatively fits TRBD1 or TRBD2 (5 bases each). The germline V gene encodes CDR1 SGHAT and CDR2 FQNNGV. Trimming took off 6 bases at V and 2 bases at J, with 14 bases between the two ends. The CDR3 length is 15 residues. Variable domain in full (rest from reference TRBV11-2 and TRBJ2-1): EAGVAQSPRYKIIEKRQSVAFWCNPISGHATLYWYQQILGQGPKLLIQFQNNGVVDDSQLPKDRFSAERLKGVDSTLKIQPAKLEDSAVYLCASRPPGRTYNEQFFGPGTRLTVL.